Sequencing of this T cell receptor beta chain was carried out in a study of metastatic and nonmetastatic thyroid tumors. Study context: Repertoires were compared across blood and tumor or nodule tissue from malignant and benign thyroid patients. Overall study results and limits: For both blood and tumor, malignant thyroid tumors reportedly showed significantly higher TCR beta diversity than benign nodules did.

Each patient went into thyroid surgery without having received any treatment. In the authors' workflow: It was from CDR3 differences across clinicopathological groups that a distant-metastasis classifier for papillary thyroid cancer was built. TCRdb re-called the PCR reads with MiXCR. The V and J calls, along with clone size, are taken from TCRdb and not from the paper's own processing. The table lists 34,000 or so clones, 35% of them singletons. Turning to this clone: Its specificity is unknown.

Germline lookup yields CDR1 SGHTA and CDR2 FQGTGA. The CDR3 sequence is 15 residues long. The V end was cut by 6 bases, the J end by 1 base, with 12 bases between. The sample consisted of tumor tissue. The chain carries TRBV7-3 and TRBJ2-2, with unresolved D. The receptor was isolated from a female donor with papillary thyroid cancer or a benign thyroid nodule (not recorded which). Some clones in this sample may be carry-over from other donors' samples. CDR3 DNA sequence: TGTGCCAGCAGGTTAGATGGCGAGAACACCGGGGAGCTGTTTTTT. Translation: CASRLDGENTGELFF. The whole variable domain, filled in from reference TRBV7-3 and TRBJ2-2, reads GAGVSQTPSNKVTEKGKYVELRCDPISGHTALYWYRQSLGQGPEFLIYFQGTGAADDSGLPNDRFFAVRPEGSVSTLKIQRTERGDSAVYLCASRLDGENTGELFFGEGSRLTVL.